This T cell receptor (beta chain) was found in a study of T cells in Graves' hyperthyroidism and ophthalmopathy (dated by TCRdb to between 2019 and 2020). As for the study more broadly: Peripheral blood samples were taken at the time of initial diagnosis, prior to any treatment. A discovery cohort of around 100 patients, approximately 45 with Graves' ophthalmopathy and approximately 55 with stable Graves' hyperthyroidism, was used to find distinguishing TCR V-J signatures. Whether ophthalmopathy could be predicted prospectively was tested in an independent validation cohort made up of roughly 20 hyperthyroidism patients plus 17 patients who later progressed to ophthalmopathy. The 75 to 100 discovery patients were randomly divided into training and test sets at a 7:3 ratio. The study also compared thyroid tissue and blood T-cell repertoires from five or six Graves' hyperthyroidism patients. Once sampling was done, hyperthyroidism patients were given methimazole at a starting dose of 30 mg daily, whereas ophthalmopathy patients were given high-dose intravenous methylprednisolone. TCR Vbeta CDR3 sequencing of 130 to 150 peripheral blood samples (fewer than 45 ophthalmopathy, roughly 74 hyperthyroidism and about 17 progressor patients) is reported in the paper.

Ophthalmopathy patients had moderately to severely active disease, Clinical Activity Score of at least 3, NOSPECS grade of at least 4, and duration under 3 months. The study excluded patients with uncontrolled infections, other autoimmune diseases, pregnancy or lactation. Diagnoses relied on clinical symptoms, serum thyroxine and TRAb, thyroid ultrasound and orbital computed tomography. PBMCs were separated from under 12 ml of fresh peripheral blood using Ficoll-Paque density gradient centrifugation. Trizol reagent was used to extract total RNA, and RNA quality was then checked on an Agilent 2100 Bioanalyzer. This clonotype showed up many times. What antigen it recognizes has not been identified. Base qualities are not provided; no much larger clone lies one nucleotide away. The TCR beta CDR3 regions were amplified from RNA transcripts. A first-round RT-PCR of the TCR CDR3 used the HTBI primer set with the Qiagen OneStep RT-PCR kit. Libraries were constructed in a second round of multiplex PCR, after which size selection and purification were carried out. Libraries were sequenced paired-end with 100 bp reads on an Illumina HiSeq2000. The original pipeline was this. SOAPnuke was used to process the raw data, with reads discarded if the reads contained adapters or uncalled bases, had a mean Phred below 15, or lacked an exact constant-primer or identifier match. High-quality paired reads were merged with COPE v1.2.5, and unique nucleotide sequences were defined as clonotypes. Clonotypes were aligned to IMGT TRBV, TRBD and TRBJ reference segments using MiTCR v1.1. The analysis was restricted to V-J combinations with a frequency above 0.0001, which together covered around 99% of the repertoires. The TCS score was defined as F50 (clonal expansion) divided by E x V (chaos), with BLOSUM62-based TCRdist calculated between CDR3 peptides within each V-J. Welch's t-statistics and random forest reduced 450 to 600 V-J features to 13, which were used in a naive Bayes classifier (R e1071). TCRdb applied fastp at Q25 and MiXCR to the public reads, then kept only in-frame beta chains. For every CDR3 protein sequence, its rows merge into one entry that carries the most common genes and DNA. The V and J calls shown here were made by TCRdb, not taken from the authors' results. In this sample the table shows about 270,000 distinct CDR3 sequences, approximately 23% of which occur a single time. The ten largest account for around 40% of the sample.

The research as a whole found: Ophthalmopathy was separated from stable hyperthyroidism by a 13 V-J signature model, with over 85% sensitivity and just over 81% specificity obtained in cross-validation and 80%/75% obtained in testing. Most expanded thyroid clonotypes (frequency above 0.001) were also found in blood, which suggests that blood repertoires may mirror thyroid immune responses. In validation, the model predicted progression to ophthalmopathy a median of 6.5 months before onset, with approximately 68% sensitivity and more than 72% specificity. Sample size was not statistically predetermined, and blinding of investigators to group allocation was not performed.

CDR1 MNHNS and CDR2 SASEGT were looked up in the germline V gene. The junction shows trimming of 4 bases on V and 2 bases on J, and the gene matches do not reach 4 bases of it. From the cysteine through the phenylalanine, the CDR3 covers 14 amino acids. The CDR3 DNA has 42 bases and is translated from base 1. This receptor chain uses TRBV6-1 and TRBJ1-2, with 7 bases in between that match TRBD1. The sample comprised blood. This clonotype originated in a middle-aged woman with Graves' ophthalmopathy. The CDR3 corresponds to CASSAAGGNYGYTF. The sequenced DNA is TGTGCCAGCAGTGCGGCAGGGGGGAACTATGGCTACACCTTC.